The 7 T cell receptor beta chains below come from one sample, sequenced in a study of graft-versus-host responses after intestinal transplantation. Sequencing was performed with immunoSEQ multiplex PCR; in TCRdb, only in-frame clones are kept and a portion is missing. The sample lists 90,000 to 120,000 clones; 87% were seen once. For these TCRs, the target antigens are not known. The sequences come from unstimulated CD4+ T cells sorted from spleen or lymph node cells, collected before transplant. The receptors here all came from a human donor who was the organ donor for an intestinal transplant.

The rearrangement links TRBV30 to TRBJ2-1; the D is unclear. Germline values: CDR1 GTSNPN, CDR2 SVGIG (reference sequence). Trimming shortened V by 0 bases and J by 3 bases, and 0 bases separated the two germline ends. The CDR3 runs 11 residues. The CDR3 region has the DNA TGTGCCTGGAGTGTCTACAATGAGCAGTTCTTC. This gives the protein CAWSVYNEQFF.

V gene TRBV6-1 combines with J gene TRBJ2-7, with TRBD2 identical over 8 bases. With V trimmed by 8 bases and J by 2 bases, 8 bases remained unmatched. The CDR3 spans 14 residues. CDR1 and CDR2 (germline): MNHNS, SASEGT. DNA of the CDR3: TGTGCCAGCGGGGCGGGGGGAAACCCCTACGAGCAGTACTTC. It specifies CASGAGGNPYEQYF.

The CDR3 loop reads CASSSFGPRSYNEQFF. The CDR3 nucleotides read TGTGCCAGCAGCTCCTTTGGGCCCCGCTCCTACAATGAGCAGTTCTTC. This chain joins TRBV11-2 and TRBJ2-1; the D is unclear. The CDR3 is 16 amino acids. V was shortened by 4 bases and J by 0 bases, with 13 bases between the two germline ends. Germline V gene lookup returns CDR1 SGHAT and CDR2 FQNNGV.

This clone was seen only a few times. The gene calls are TRBV12-5 and TRBJ2-3; D is uncertain. Trimming cost V 1 base and J 5 bases, with 1 base left between them. This CDR3 region has 11 residues. Germline V gene lookup returns CDR1 LGHNT and CDR2 FRNRAP. The CDR3 nucleotides are TGTGCTAGTGGTTTGGAAGATACGCAGTATTTT. Amino acid sequence: CASGLEDTQYF. Looking up the rest from reference TRBV12-5 and TRBJ2-3 gives the full variable domain: DARVTQTPRHKVTEMGQEVTMRCQPILGHNTVFWYRQTMMQGLELLAYFRNRAPLDDSGMPKDRFSAEMPDATLATLKIQPSEPRDSAVYFCASGLEDTQYFGPGTRLTVL.

The chain has TRBV30 and TRBJ2-7; tentative D call: TRBD1 (5 bases). The CDR3 loop spans 12 amino acids. From germline, CDR1 is GTSNPN and CDR2 SVGIG (reference sequence). V was clipped by 1 base and J by 3 bases, with 7 bases between them. The CDR3 loop is CAWSADNYEQYF. The CDR3 region has the DNA TGTGCCTGGAGTGCGGACAACTACGAGCAGTACTTC.

The rearrangement joins TRBV12-5 to TRBJ2-3; D not resolved. The germline gives CDR1 LGHNT, CDR2 FRNRAP. The V end lost 0 bases, the J end lost 6 bases, and 13 bases lay between the germline ends. CDR3 size: 15 residues. CDR3 coding DNA: TGTGCTAGTGGTTTGGTACTCAGGTTAGGCGATACGCAGTATTTT. Its protein is CASGLVLRLGDTQYF.

This sequence joins TRBV9 and TRBJ1-5, with no clear D. The CDR3 length is 13 residues. CDR1 SGDLS and CDR2 YYNGEE come from the germline V gene. V was clipped by 3 bases and J by 7 bases, with 11 bases between them. The CDR3 DNA reads TGTGCCAGCAGCGCGAGAGGGAAACAGCCCCAGCATTTT. It translates to CASSARGKQPQHF.